A selection of T cell receptor beta chains follows, all from one sample in a study of shared clonotypes between healthy human individuals. The protocol was immunoSEQ multiplex PCR, while the TCRdb copy is restricted to in-frame clones and leaves out a portion. The sample holds 550,000 to 750,000 clones, around 90% seen once. What was sequenced was naive CD8+ T cells sorted from blood. All receptors come from a man aged 30 to 45 in good health. CDR3s include the opening cysteine and the closing phenylalanine or tryptophan. The order of the fields is J gene, V gene, CDR3 protein.

j_gene: TRBJ1-1
v_gene: TRBV9
CDR3aa: CASIIGGEAFF

j_gene: TRBJ1-4
v_gene: TRBV4-1
CDR3aa: CASSQEGIVGEKLFF

j_gene: TRBJ2-1
v_gene: TRBV13
CDR3aa: CASSPRGQGLAEQFF

j_gene: TRBJ2-5
v_gene: TRBV7-9
CDR3aa: CASSFEGQGVETQYF

j_gene: TRBJ2-7
v_gene: TRBV7-8
CDR3aa: CASSPQKTYEQYF

j_gene: TRBJ2-3
v_gene: TRBV5-5
CDR3aa: CASSSGTSLRYF

j_gene: TRBJ1-3
v_gene: TRBV9
CDR3aa: CASSARQGDGNTIYF

j_gene: TRBJ2-7
v_gene: TRBV25-1
CDR3aa: CASRGNYEQYF

j_gene: TRBJ2-6
v_gene: TRBV15
CDR3aa: CATSREGQANVLTF

j_gene: TRBJ1-1
v_gene: TRBV7-9
CDR3aa: CASSPAEVGDTEAFF

j_gene: TRBJ2-1
v_gene: TRBV6-6
CDR3aa: CASSYGGGPPFNEQFF

j_gene: TRBJ2-7
v_gene: TRBV12-5
CDR3aa: CASGLLGTATYEQYF

j_gene: TRBJ1-5
v_gene: TRBV30
CDR3aa: CAWSRDSSNQPQHF

j_gene: TRBJ2-3
v_gene: TRBV27
CDR3aa: CASSLSNGPRSTQYF

j_gene: TRBJ2-7
v_gene: TRBV7-9
CDR3aa: CASSQGAGKNEQYF

j_gene: TRBJ2-7
v_gene: TRBV7-9
CDR3aa: CASSSPTGTAYEQYF

j_gene: TRBJ1-4
v_gene: TRBV4-1
CDR3aa: CASTGPKGEKLFF

j_gene: TRBJ2-7
v_gene: TRBV7-9
CDR3aa: CVSSHRLAGGAYEQYF

j_gene: TRBJ2-5
v_gene: TRBV11-3
CDR3aa: CASSSRTGPETQYF

j_gene: TRBJ2-5
v_gene: TRBV25-1
CDR3aa: CASSEKGRNQETQYF

j_gene: TRBJ2-7
v_gene: TRBV30
CDR3aa: CAWSGDAFLEQYF

j_gene: TRBJ2-2
v_gene: TRBV7-7
CDR3aa: CASSPGPRDGTGELFF

j_gene: TRBJ2-7
v_gene: TRBV11-2
CDR3aa: CASSPLSGRVPEYF

j_gene: TRBJ2-4
v_gene: TRBV6-1
CDR3aa: CASSGTRSGENIQYF

j_gene: TRBJ2-1
v_gene: TRBV19
CDR3aa: CASSIFAGSYNEQFF

j_gene: TRBJ2-2
v_gene: TRBV12-5
CDR3aa: CASGAGGDTGELFF

j_gene: TRBJ2-7
v_gene: TRBV2
CDR3aa: CASRGPRQGLYEQYF

j_gene: TRBJ2-5
v_gene: TRBV5-1
CDR3aa: CASSFILAGGNETQYF

j_gene: TRBJ2-5
v_gene: TRBV25-1
CDR3aa: CASSELVGGLGVETQYF

j_gene: TRBJ2-1
v_gene: TRBV27
CDR3aa: CASSQSAGLMMYEQFF

j_gene: TRBJ2-7
v_gene: TRBV5-4
CDR3aa: CASSTGLLREQYF

j_gene: TRBJ2-2
v_gene: TRBV5-1
CDR3aa: CASSFFLGTEELFF

j_gene: TRBJ2-3
v_gene: TRBV7-9
CDR3aa: CASSPAASGATDTQYF

j_gene: TRBJ2-3
v_gene: TRBV28
CDR3aa: CARGRREGDTDTQYF

j_gene: TRBJ2-1
v_gene: TRBV5-1
CDR3aa: CASSLGQGWEQFF

j_gene: TRBJ2-1
v_gene: TRBV10-3
CDR3aa: CAISEQSGRGDEQFF

j_gene: TRBJ2-1
v_gene: TRBV12-5
CDR3aa: CASGLGTNEQFF

j_gene: TRBJ2-7
v_gene: TRBV11-1
CDR3aa: CASSPKGGQIYEQYF

j_gene: TRBJ1-1
v_gene: TRBV18
CDR3aa: CASSANPGQLNTEAFF

j_gene: TRBJ2-7
v_gene: TRBV9
CDR3aa: CASSVGLGAGGSYEQYF

j_gene: TRBJ2-1
v_gene: TRBV11-2
CDR3aa: CASSLNLGTSQNEQFF

j_gene: TRBJ2-7
v_gene: TRBV14
CDR3aa: CASSQEQGQRYF

j_gene: TRBJ2-7
v_gene: TRBV29-1
CDR3aa: CSVGLAGRGLGEQYF

j_gene: TRBJ2-7
v_gene: TRBV29-1
CDR3aa: CSVPGTPNSYEQYF